The 17 T cell receptor beta chains below come from one sample, sequenced in a study of blood T cell repertoires in COVID-19 (dated by TCRdb to between 2020 and 2021). The method behind the library was the immunoSEQ multiplex PCR assay. This is the immuneACCESS table as TCRdb keeps it, with only in-frame sequences that have V and J called. A part of the clones is gone; compared with another copy, unresolved V genes explain less than half, and the rest is unexplained. This sample has 370,000 or so clones in its table, and 81% of those were observed once. The ten biggest clones cover more than 1% of the sample. Sample: peripheral blood. These receptors came from a human donor with acute or convalescent COVID-19. The donor label of this sample is uncertain.

V is TRBV25-1 and J is TRBJ2-2, with a tentative D call TRBD2 (5 bases). V lost 6 bases and J lost 5, with 13 bases in between. Germline assignment: CDR1 MGHDK and CDR2 SYGVNS. The CDR3 runs 14 residues. The CDR3 DNA sequence: TGTGCCAGCAGGGACTCCCTAAATACCGGGGAGCTGTTTTTT. The encoded protein is CASRDSLNTGELFF.

The chain employs TRBV28 and TRBJ2-7, with 10 bases aligning to TRBD2. This CDR3 spans 16 amino acids. Per the germline V gene, CDR1 is MDHEN and CDR2 is SYDVKM. With 6 bases clipped from V and 3 bases from J, the junction kept 11 bases outside the gene matches. The CDR3 reads CASSPALAGALYEQYF. The CDR3 nucleotides are TGTGCCAGCAGCCCTGCTCTAGCGGGGGCCCTCTACGAGCAGTACTTC.

V gene TRBV15 combines with J gene TRBJ1-1, with D perhaps matching TRBD1 (5 bases). There are 16 residues in the CDR3. In germline, CDR1 is LNHNV, CDR2 YYDKDF (reference sequence). Trimming removed 6 bases from V and 0 bases from J, with 17 bases in between. Here the CDR3 DNA reads TGTGCCACCAGTATCCCAACCGTGACAGTGAACACTGAAGCTTTCTTT. Translation: CATSIPTVTVNTEAFF.

This chain connects TRBV6-8 to TRBJ1-5; no firm D call. The CDR3 loop spans 14 amino acids. Germline CDR1 is MNHGY and CDR2 is SAAAGT. V lost 8 bases, J lost 2 bases, and 13 bases lay in between. This chain's CDR3 is CASACWLRNQPQHF. In DNA, the CDR3 is TGTGCCAGCGCTTGTTGGCTGCGCAATCAGCCCCAGCATTTT.

V and J are TRBV5-1 and TRBJ2-3; 8 positions agree with TRBD2. The CDR3 sequence is 13 residues long. V trimming: 4 bases; J trimming: 4 bases; junction bases outside the gene matches: 2. Germline loops: CDR1 SGHRS, CDR2 YFSETQ. CDR3 loop: CASSGTRSDTQYF. CDR3 in DNA: TGCGCCAGCAGCGGGACTAGGTCAGATACGCAGTATTTT. The whole variable domain, filled in from reference TRBV5-1 and TRBJ2-3, reads KAGVTQTPRYLIKTRGQQVTLSCSPISGHRSVSWYQQTPGQGLQFLFEYFSETQRNKGNFPGRFSGRQFSNSRSEMNVSTLELGDSALYLCASSGTRSDTQYFGPGTRLTVL.

The chain has TRBV10-2 and TRBJ2-7, with TRBD2 matching 8 bases. The CDR3 spans 15 residues. CDR1 and CDR2 (germline): WSHSY, SAAADI. V gave up 6 bases and J gave up 0 bases; unmatched junction bases: 7. The DNA for the CDR3 is TGCGCCAGCAGACTAGCGGCTACTACCTCCTACGAGCAGTACTTC. Protein: CASRLAATTSYEQYF.

This chain uses TRBV7-2 with TRBJ2-7, with D possibly matching TRBD2 (6 bases). CDR1 is SGHTA, CDR2 FQGNSA, per germline. There are 14 residues in the CDR3. Trimming took 2 bases from V and 3 from J, leaving 11 bases between them. The CDR3 nucleotides read TGTGCCAGCAGCTTAACGGGGGTAGGCTACGAGCAGTACTTC. Protein product: CASSLTGVGYEQYF.

The chain has TRBV6-6 and TRBJ1-2; no definite D call. The CDR3 runs to 13 residues. V was pared by 2 bases and J by 4 bases, with 8 bases between. Germline CDR1 is MNHNY and CDR2 is SVGAGI (reference sequence). The CDR3 here is CASSYAESYGYTF. DNA of the CDR3: TGTGCCAGCAGTTACGCAGAAAGCTATGGCTACACCTTC.

The V and J genes are TRBV24-1 and TRBJ1-2; D ambiguous. The ends were cut back, 8 bases at V and 1 base at J, with 7 bases in the middle. CDR1 is KGHDR and CDR2 is SFDVKD in the germline V gene. This CDR3 spans 12 amino acids. CDR3 coding DNA: TGTGCCACCAAACAGAATAACTATGGCTACACCTTC. It is translated as CATKQNNYGYTF.

V and J are TRBV7-9 and TRBJ2-4; either TRBD1 or TRBD2 may fit D (5 bases each). The CDR3 contains 15 residues. Germline V gene lookup returns CDR1 SEHNR and CDR2 FQNEAQ (reference sequence). Deletions cut 5 bases from V and 1 base from J, with 12 bases between. The CDR3 spells CASSRDPGAKNIQYF. The DNA of the CDR3 is TGTGCCAGCAGCAGGGACCCGGGGGCCAAAAACATTCAGTACTTC.

The chain uses TRBV19 and TRBJ1-6; D not certain. CDR1 is LNHDA, CDR2 SQIVND, per germline (reference sequence). This CDR3 has 15 amino acids. V was trimmed by 3 bases and J by 8 bases, leaving 14 bases between them. CDR3 nucleotides: TGTGCCAGTAGTATCGCCAGGTCAGGCGATTCACCCCTCCACTTT. It translates to CASSIARSGDSPLHF.

The chain uses TRBV30 and TRBJ1-2; D gene uncertain. V was shortened by 0 bases and J by 8 bases, with 19 bases between the two germline ends. The CDR3 covers 15 residues. CDR1 GTSNPN and CDR2 SVGIG come from the germline V gene (reference sequence). The DNA for the CDR3 is TGTGCCTGGAGTGTACGGGAAGCGTCGGTGGAGGGCTACACCTTC. Its translation: CAWSVREASVEGYTF.

J is TRBJ1-6 and V is TRBV14, with D uncertain. The germline V and J ends were trimmed by 6 bases and 0 bases, with 9 bases remaining between them. This CDR3 region has 15 residues. Germline V gene lookup returns CDR1 SGHDN and CDR2 FVKESK. CDR3: CASSIQSSYNSPLHF. The DNA for the CDR3 is TGTGCCAGCAGTATACAGAGCTCCTATAATTCACCCCTCCACTTT.

In its sample, this clone was seen a few times. The chain couples TRBV28 to TRBJ1-5; D remains unclear. V lost 4 bases, J lost 1 base, and 14 bases lay in between. Germline V lookup: CDR1 MDHEN, CDR2 SYDVKM. The CDR3 covers 16 residues. CDR3 DNA sequence: TGTGCCAGCAGTTCGGGCCGCAGGAGGAGCAATCAGCCCCAGCATTTT. It encodes CASSSGRRRSNQPQHF.

This clone turned up a few times. The rearrangement uses TRBV5-6 and TRBJ2-5; TRBD2 is a possible D gene (5 bases). This CDR3 region has 15 residues. V lost 3 bases, J lost 1 base, and 13 bases lay in between. The V gene's germline CDR1 is SGHDT and CDR2 YYEEEE. The CDR3 DNA reads TGTGCCAGCAGCTGGCTGAGGGCCCCCCAAGAGACCCAGTACTTC. It is translated as CASSWLRAPQETQYF.

In its sample, this clone was seen a few times. The chain couples TRBV4-1 to TRBJ2-1; D uncertain. Trimming removed 1 base from V and 2 bases from J, with 15 bases in between. The CDR3 runs 17 residues. Germline V gives CDR1 MGHRA, CDR2 YSYEKL. CDR3 loop: CASSQVDMGFAYNEQFF. The CDR3 DNA reads TGCGCCAGCAGCCAAGTCGATATGGGCTTTGCCTACAATGAGCAGTTCTTC.

The chain couples TRBV5-8 to TRBJ1-4, with D unclear. Germline V gene data show CDR1 as SGHTS and CDR2 as YDEGEE. The CDR3 has 15 amino acids. Trimming left V 0 bases short and J 0 bases short, with 6 bases between. The CDR3 is CASSLEAATNEKLFF. Here the CDR3 DNA reads TGTGCCAGCAGCTTGGAAGCCGCAACTAATGAAAAACTGTTTTTT. Together with reference TRBV5-8 and TRBJ1-4, the CDR3 gives the full variable domain: EAGVTQSPTHLIKTRGQQATLRCSPISGHTSVYWYQQALGLGLQFLLWYDEGEERNRGNFPPRFSGRQFPNYSSELNVNALELEDSALYLCASSLEAATNEKLFFGSGTQLSVL.